The next 15 T cell receptor beta chains were all read from a single sample in a study of metastatic and nonmetastatic thyroid tumors. Before thyroid surgery, none of the patients had received any treatment. TCRdb re-called the PCR reads via MiXCR. The data contain about 47,000 clones, about 25% of them seen just once; the ten biggest clones take up over 3%. Sequencing was carried out using blood. Receptors were obtained from a male donor with papillary thyroid cancer or a benign thyroid nodule (not recorded which). Some clones in this sample may be carry-over from other donors' samples.

With regard to this clone: Given a much more abundant clone one base away, this may be a read error. This chain connects TRBV6-1 to TRBJ2-1, with 12 bases aligning to TRBD2. This CDR3 region has 15 residues. Germline V CDR1 and CDR2: MNHNS, SASEGT. Trimming at V came to 10 bases and at J to 9 bases, leaving 13 bases not matched to a gene. The CDR3 sequence: CAISRLAGAPREQFF. CDR3 coding DNA: TGTGCCATCAGCCGACTAGCGGGAGCGCCCCGTGAGCAGTTCTTC.

This clone was counted many times. V and J are TRBV24-1 and TRBJ2-1; 12 bases align to TRBD2. Germline V gene sequence: CDR1 KGHDR, CDR2 SFDVKD. J gave up 9 bases and V 0 bases, and 2 bases lay outside the gene matches. The CDR3 runs 15 residues. In DNA form, the CDR3 reads TGTGCCACCAGTGATTTGGGGACTAGCGGGTTTGAGCAGTTCTTC. This gives the protein CATSDLGTSGFEQFF.

The V and J genes are TRBV5-6 and TRBJ1-2, with 7 positions matching TRBD1. Trimming cost V 1 base and J 4 bases; bases outside gene matches: 7. The CDR3 spans 15 residues. Germline values: CDR1 SGHDT, CDR2 YYEEEE. The CDR3 loop is CASSLTDGTAYGYTF. The CDR3, as DNA: TGTGCCAGCAGCTTGACAGATGGGACAGCCTATGGCTACACCTTC.

In this sample, this clone turned up many times. This chain joins TRBV10-1 and TRBJ1-4; 7 positions match TRBD1. Looked up from germline, CDR1 is WNHNN and CDR2 is SYGVQD (reference sequence). The CDR3 extends over 14 amino acids. After removal of 6 bases from V and 7 bases from J, the junction contained 8 bases not matched to a gene. This CDR3 is CASREQGLSEKLFF. The CDR3 nucleotides are TGCGCCAGCAGAGAACAGGGGTTAAGTGAAAAACTGTTTTTT.

The V call is TRBV10-3, the J call TRBJ2-5; the D gene is possibly TRBD2 (6 bases). V shed 5 bases and J shed 2 bases, with 9 bases lying between them. Germline-derived CDR1 and CDR2 are ENHRY and SYGVKD. The CDR3 is 13 amino acids. The DNA of the CDR3 is TGTGCCATCAGTCGGGGACTGCAAGAGACCCAGTACTTC. It codes for CAISRGLQETQYF.

This clone has just a few counts. The chain employs TRBV5-1 and TRBJ1-2; 9 nucleotides line up with TRBD1. CDR1 and CDR2 (germline): SGHRS, YFSETQ. Losses at the gene ends were 4 bases for V and 8 bases for J; bases not matched to a gene: 6. There are 13 residues in the CDR3. CDR3 residues: CASSGQGLEGYTF. The CDR3 coding sequence is TGCGCCAGCAGCGGACAGGGGTTGGAGGGCTACACCTTC.

This clone appeared many times. The V and J genes are TRBV5-1 and TRBJ2-7; 11 bases fit TRBD2. The germline gives CDR1 SGHRS, CDR2 YFSETQ. V lost 4 bases and J lost 5; bases outside the gene matches: 8. The CDR3 is 15 residues long. The CDR3 nucleotides read TGCGCCAGCAGCCCGGAAGCTAGCGGGAGGCACGAGCAGTACTTC. Translation gives CASSPEASGRHEQYF.

This clone was seen ten or more times. The rearrangement uses TRBV5-8 and TRBJ2-7; tentatively, D is TRBD1 (6 bases). V was clipped by 4 bases and J by 4 bases, with 18 bases between them. Germline V gives CDR1 SGHTS, CDR2 YDEGEE. The CDR3 contains 15 residues. The chain's CDR3 is CASSAPDRSQYEQYF. In nucleotides, the CDR3 is TGTGCCAGCAGCGCACCGGACAGATCTCAGTACGAGCAGTACTTC.

The rearrangement uses TRBV6-1 and TRBJ2-7; D not certain. CDR3 length: 12 amino acids. V shed 5 bases and J shed 3 bases, with 8 bases lying between them. From germline, CDR1 is MNHNS and CDR2 SASEGT. CDR3 nucleotide sequence: TGTGCCAGCAGTCCCTACCACTACGAGCAGTACTTC. Amino acid sequence: CASSPYHYEQYF.

The chain is built from TRBV20-1 and TRBJ1-1, with a tentative D call TRBD1 (6 bases). This CDR3 is built from 14 residues. The germline V gene has CDR1 DFQATT and CDR2 SNEGSKA (reference sequence). The V end was cut by 4 bases, the J end by 7 bases, with 19 bases between. CDR3 sequence: CSATAIEGDVEAFF. The CDR3 nucleotides read TGCAGTGCTACCGCGATAGAGGGGGACGTTGAAGCTTTCTTT.

The V gene is TRBV20-1, the J gene TRBJ2-7; TRBD2 matches at 7 bases. V was clipped by 0 bases and J by 3 bases; unmatched bases: 11. Germline V gene lookup returns CDR1 DFQATT and CDR2 SNEGSKA (reference sequence). This CDR3 comprises 16 residues. CDR3 sequence reads: CSARDGSARGNYEQYF. CDR3 DNA sequence: TGCAGTGCTAGAGACGGCTCCGCGCGGGGGAACTACGAGCAGTACTTC.

There are many counts of this clone. The chain recombines TRBV28 with TRBJ1-2, with 10 nucleotides matching TRBD1. Germline assignment: CDR1 MDHEN and CDR2 SYDVKM. Trimming cost V 7 bases and J 5 bases; bases outside gene matches: 10. This CDR3 has 15 residues. The CDR3 region is CASTTPGQGRYGYTF. The DNA for the CDR3 is TGTGCCAGCACCACCCCGGGACAGGGGAGGTATGGCTACACCTTC.

The V call is TRBV20-1, the J call TRBJ2-7; 11 bases map to TRBD2. The CDR3 is 14 residues long. Trimming took 6 bases from V and 3 from J; bases not matched to a gene: 7. Germline values: CDR1 DFQATT, CDR2 SNEGSKA (reference sequence). The CDR3 nucleotides are TGCAGTGCGACTAGCGGGATCAGATACTACGAGCAGTACTTC. Its translation: CSATSGIRYYEQYF.

The chain joins TRBV6-1 to TRBJ2-7, with 11 nucleotides matching TRBD2. The CDR3 consists of 18 residues. V lost 2 bases to trimming and J lost 0 bases; unmatched junction nucleotides: 9. The germline CDR1 and CDR2 sequences are MNHNS and SASEGT. CDR3 nucleotide sequence: TGTGCCAGCAGTGAATCCACGACTAGCGGGATGCTCTCCTACGAGCAGTACTTC. Encoded protein: CASSESTTSGMLSYEQYF.

Many counts were recorded for this clone. The genes are TRBV2 and TRBJ2-5; 7 bases map to TRBD1. V shed 6 bases and J 5 bases; nucleotides not matched to a gene: 21. CDR1 is SNHLY, CDR2 FYNNEI, per germline. CDR3 length: 18 amino acids. CDR3 sequence reads: CASRAGQVPMGSPETQYF. The DNA for the CDR3 is TGTGCCAGCAGGGCAGGACAGGTCCCCATGGGTAGCCCGGAGACCCAGTACTTC. The full variable domain, in which reference TRBV2 and TRBJ2-5 provide the parts outside the CDR3, is EPEVTQTPSHQVTQMGQEVILRCVPISNHLYFYWYRQILGQKVEFLVSFYNNEISEKSEIFDDQFSVERPDGSNFTLKIRSTKLEDSAMYFCASRAGQVPMGSPETQYFGPGTRLLVL.